This is a list of T cell receptor beta chains from one sample in a study of blood T cell repertoires in COVID-19. The table came from immunoSEQ multiplex PCR; TCRdb's copy has only in-frame clones and leaves some out. The table shows some 220,000 clones, with 80% to 95% occurring only once. What was sequenced was peripheral blood. The receptors shown here come from a man aged 25 to 45 with COVID-19, enrolled during active disease. The CDR3 runs from the conserved cysteine through the conserved F or W. The order of the fields is D gene, V gene, clone size, J gene, CDR3 protein, CDR3 DNA. The D gene is left open where the match is weak. For some rows the clone size is stated as once, few or many, or as a class when expanded; others skip it.

d_gene: NA
v_gene: TRBV6-5
abundance: NA
j_gene: TRBJ1-2
CDR3aa: CATRIQGTLGYTF
CDR3nt: TGTGCCACCAGGATACAGGGCACCCTGGGCTACACCTTC

d_gene: NA
v_gene: TRBV6-5
abundance: NA
j_gene: TRBJ2-3
CDR3aa: CASSYTTLGPADTQYF
CDR3nt: TGTGCCAGCAGCTACACGACGTTGGGGCCAGCAGATACGCAGTATTTT

d_gene: NA
v_gene: TRBV15
abundance: few
j_gene: TRBJ1-2
CDR3aa: CATSSIRGGGYTF
CDR3nt: TGTGCCACCAGCAGTATCAGAGGTGGAGGCTACACCTTC

d_gene: NA
v_gene: TRBV2
abundance: NA
j_gene: TRBJ1-2
CDR3aa: CASGRLPNYGYTF
CDR3nt: TGTGCCAGCGGGAGACTTCCAAACTATGGCTACACCTTC

d_gene: NA
v_gene: TRBV15
abundance: NA
j_gene: TRBJ1-2
CDR3aa: CATSWGRAAGYTF
CDR3nt: TGTGCCACCAGCTGGGGCAGGGCGGCTGGCTACACCTTC

d_gene: TRBD2
v_gene: TRBV7-9
abundance: NA
j_gene: TRBJ2-3
CDR3aa: CASSLEIAGGLSTDTQYF
CDR3nt: TGTGCCAGCAGCTTGGAGATAGCGGGGGGATTAAGCACAGATACGCAGTATTTT

d_gene: TRBD2
v_gene: TRBV9
abundance: NA
j_gene: TRBJ2-3
CDR3aa: CASSTGLAGGTDTQYF
CDR3nt: TGTGCCAGCAGCACCGGACTAGCGGGGGGCACAGATACGCAGTATTTT

d_gene: NA
v_gene: TRBV11-3
abundance: NA
j_gene: TRBJ2-1
CDR3aa: CASSLLANEQFF
CDR3nt: TGTGCCAGCAGCTTACTAGCGAATGAGCAGTTCTTC

d_gene: TRBD2
v_gene: TRBV10-1
abundance: NA
j_gene: TRBJ2-5
CDR3aa: CASSEGLAGQETQYF
CDR3nt: TGCGCCAGCAGTGAGGGTCTAGCGGGCCAAGAGACCCAGTACTTC

d_gene: TRBD2
v_gene: TRBV19
abundance: NA
j_gene: TRBJ2-2
CDR3aa: CASSSLAGGPNTGELFF
CDR3nt: TGTGCCAGTAGTAGCCTAGCGGGGGGACCGAACACCGGGGAGCTGTTTTTT

d_gene: NA
v_gene: TRBV7-2
abundance: NA
j_gene: TRBJ1-3
CDR3aa: CASSLARAGGNTIYF
CDR3nt: TGTGCCAGCAGCTTAGCGAGGGCCGGTGGAAACACCATATATTTT

d_gene: NA
v_gene: TRBV13
abundance: NA
j_gene: TRBJ1-5
CDR3aa: CASSGQAGPQHF
CDR3nt: TGTGCCAGCAGCGGCCAGGCAGGGCCCCAGCATTTT

d_gene: NA
v_gene: TRBV5-6
abundance: NA
j_gene: TRBJ1-6
CDR3aa: CASSLVSSARGNSPLHF
CDR3nt: TGTGCCAGCAGCTTGGTTTCGTCGGCCAGGGGAAATTCACCCCTCCACTTT

d_gene: NA
v_gene: TRBV3-1/TRBV3-2
abundance: NA
j_gene: TRBJ1-5
CDR3aa: CASSQQSNQPQHF
CDR3nt: TGTGCCAGCAGCCAACAGAGCAATCAGCCCCAGCATTTT

d_gene: NA
v_gene: TRBV30
abundance: NA
j_gene: TRBJ2-2
CDR3aa: CAWRPLLDTGELFF
CDR3nt: TGTGCCTGGAGGCCCCTATTGGACACCGGGGAGCTGTTTTTT

d_gene: TRBD1
v_gene: TRBV6-5
abundance: NA
j_gene: TRBJ1-2
CDR3aa: CASRGQGKGYGYTF
CDR3nt: TGTGCCAGCAGGGGACAGGGGAAGGGCTATGGCTACACCTTC

d_gene: TRBD1
v_gene: TRBV14
abundance: NA
j_gene: TRBJ2-7
CDR3aa: CASSLAGTGVYEQYF
CDR3nt: TGTGCCAGCAGCCTCGCCGGGACAGGGGTCTACGAGCAGTACTTC

d_gene: TRBD1
v_gene: TRBV19
abundance: NA
j_gene: TRBJ2-7
CDR3aa: CASSPGQATYEQYF
CDR3nt: TGTGCCAGTAGTCCCGGACAGGCTACCTACGAGCAGTACTTC

d_gene: NA
v_gene: TRBV9
abundance: NA
j_gene: TRBJ2-1
CDR3aa: CASSVGGSFYNEQFF
CDR3nt: TGTGCCAGCAGCGTAGGAGGGAGCTTTTACAATGAGCAGTTCTTC

d_gene: TRBD1
v_gene: TRBV6-1
abundance: once
j_gene: TRBJ2-7
CDR3aa: CASSEPRDSGDLYF
CDR3nt: TGTGCCAGCAGTGAGCCCCGGGACAGCGGTGATCTCTACTTC

d_gene: NA
v_gene: TRBV29-1
abundance: NA
j_gene: TRBJ1-2
CDR3aa: CSVRDSDYGYTF
CDR3nt: TGCAGCGTTCGGGATTCTGACTATGGCTACACCTTC

d_gene: TRBD1
v_gene: TRBV3-1/TRBV3-2
abundance: NA
j_gene: TRBJ2-3
CDR3aa: CASSTRGQFTDTQYF
CDR3nt: TGTGCCAGCAGCACACGGGGACAGTTCACAGATACGCAGTATTTT

d_gene: NA
v_gene: TRBV19
abundance: NA
j_gene: TRBJ1-2
CDR3aa: CASAGSYGYTF
CDR3nt: TGTGCCAGTGCCGGTTCCTACGGCTACACCTTC

d_gene: TRBD1
v_gene: TRBV7-2
abundance: once
j_gene: TRBJ2-7
CDR3aa: CASSLGGTGDYEQYF
CDR3nt: TGTGCCAGCAGCTTAGGAGGGACAGGGGACTACGAGCAGTACTTC

d_gene: TRBD2
v_gene: TRBV3-1/TRBV3-2
abundance: NA
j_gene: TRBJ2-5
CDR3aa: CASSLGGGLGETQYF
CDR3nt: TGTGCCAGCAGCCTAGGCGGGGGACTAGGGGAGACCCAGTACTTC

d_gene: NA
v_gene: TRBV14
abundance: few
j_gene: TRBJ1-1
CDR3aa: CASSLRAGMGTEAFF
CDR3nt: TGTGCCAGCAGCCTCAGAGCAGGGATGGGCACTGAAGCTTTCTTT

d_gene: TRBD1
v_gene: TRBV2
abundance: once
j_gene: TRBJ1-1
CDR3aa: CASSDNRGSEAFF
CDR3nt: TGTGCCAGCAGTGATAACAGGGGGTCTGAAGCTTTCTTT

d_gene: NA
v_gene: TRBV6-5
abundance: NA
j_gene: TRBJ2-5
CDR3aa: CASSLQGMGQETQYF
CDR3nt: TGTGCCAGCAGTTTGCAGGGGATGGGGCAAGAGACCCAGTACTTC

d_gene: TRBD2
v_gene: TRBV6-5
abundance: NA
j_gene: TRBJ2-7
CDR3aa: CATRPGSGSTYEQYF
CDR3nt: TGTGCCACCAGACCGGGTAGCGGGTCCACCTACGAGCAGTACTTC

d_gene: NA
v_gene: TRBV19
abundance: NA
j_gene: TRBJ2-1
CDR3aa: CASSISVYNEQFF
CDR3nt: TGTGCCAGTAGTATTTCGGTCTACAATGAGCAGTTCTTC

d_gene: NA
v_gene: TRBV6-6
abundance: NA
j_gene: TRBJ1-3
CDR3aa: CASRREQGSGNTIYF
CDR3nt: TGTGCCAGCAGACGGGAACAGGGCTCCGGAAACACCATATATTTT